This T cell receptor (delta chain) was sequenced for a study of gamma-delta T cells after stem cell transplantation. By share of the sample, this clone is medium-sized (0.01 to 0.1%). V dropped 4 bases and J dropped 11; count of bases not matched to a gene: 15. Germline lookup yields CDR1 GEAIGNYY and CDR2 EKD. The CDR3 is made up of 14 amino acids. TCRdb re-identified clones in the RT-PCR reads via CATT. The profile covers roughly 3,000 delta-chain clones, with 2.5% appearing a single time and approximately 31% taken by the ten largest. This TCR was sampled from a human donor. It is not recorded whose cells these are; they may come from a transplant donor. Sequencing was performed on gamma-delta T cells. This rearrangement joins TRDV2 to TRDJ1, with 7 bases matching TRDD3. In DNA, the CDR3 is TGTGCCTGTGAAGGCCTACTGGGGTCCGAGCGGCTCATCTTT. Protein product: CACEGLLGSERLIF.